The entry below gives a single TCR beta chain sequence along with its context. No cognate antigen has been identified for it. At one boundary the junction diverges from the germline segment, which might be a read error. A constant-region primer and ProtoScript II reverse transcriptase were used to reverse-transcribe TCRbeta-specific cDNA from about 530 ng total RNA. Construction of the TCRbeta libraries relied on three nested rounds of multiplex PCR, following a slightly modified ARM-PCR procedure. Multiplex TRBV1-TRBV30 forward primers and a Cbeta reverse primer were used in the first two PCR rounds, each of which was run for around 10 cycles. Sample barcodes and Illumina adapters were added in a final 25-cycle PCR using Deep VentR polymerase. Before sequencing, amplicons of 200-500 bp were purified from gel using a QIAquick gel extraction kit. TCRbeta amplicons were sequenced on an Illumina HiSeq 2500 with 250-bp paired-end reads. For the original study's pipeline: To recover full CDR3 sequences, reads were quality-trimmed using Trimmomatic v0.33 and paired reads were then merged using FLASH v1.2.11. V, D and J germline segments were assigned to the rearranged TCRbeta sequences using MiGEC v1.2.1b. Clonotype statistics and Shannon-Wiener diversity indices were calculated with VDJtools v1.0.0. Except for diversity analysis, only the 250 most abundant clonotypes of each sample were used in subsequent analyses to reduce sampling bias. TCRdb passed the public sequencing reads through fastp at Q25 and MiXCR, retaining productive beta sequences. Rows matching on CDR3 protein sequence are summarized as one entry with the most common DNA and genes. None of the V and J calls come from the authors' own analysis; TCRdb made them. The sample table lists under 130,000 distinct CDR3 sequences, approximately 82% of them with a count of one. Jointly, the top ten make up about 20% of the sample.

The data derive from a study of tumor-infiltrating lymphocytes in primary liver carcinoma (dated by TCRdb to about 2017). About the full investigation: The five patients, three men and two women aged 30 to 69 years, had hepatocellular carcinoma (four) or combined HCC and intrahepatic cholangiocarcinoma (one). Tumors of the five patients were stage T1-T3 N0M0 with maximum diameters of roughly 4.2 to 11 cm. Roughly 3.5 to 7.5 million productive TCRbeta reads were obtained per sample, and no significant difference in read depth was found between tissue types. For each liver tumor, the study sampled five regions along with adjacent normal tissue and blood, and applied TCRbeta repertoire sequencing, expression microarrays and whole-exome sequencing. TCRbeta repertoire sequencing covered roughly 35 specimens from 5 patients: 25 or so tumor regions, 5 adjacent noncancerous liver tissues and 5 peripheral blood samples. To link TCRbeta repertoire diversity with the local molecular phenotype, the roughly 26 tumor region samples were profiled using Agilent mRNA microarrays. High reproducibility was observed for the technical replicate repertoires, with mean shared-clone rates around 0.9 and correlation coefficients above 0.95.

General study outcomes and caveats: A significantly larger repertoire fraction was made up by the top 250 clones in tumors than in blood (p = 0.039). Since the samples were bulk and unsorted, there was no way to compare CD4+ and CD8+ T cell repertoires. Consistent with antigen-driven expansion, pairs of tumor regions showed higher repertoire overlap (mean approximately 35%) than either tumor-adjacent pairs (approximately 17%) or tumor-blood pairs (roughly 14%). Only about 7.5-25% of top clones were found in all five regions of a tumor, suggesting spatial heterogeneity of tumor-infiltrating T cells. Only 4 to 6 patients were included in the study, and the authors note that the findings should be validated in a larger study. Because sequencing covered only the TCR beta chain and unpaired alpha chains were not captured, true repertoire diversity is likely underestimated.

The germline V gene (reference sequence) provides CDR1 SGHAT and CDR2 FQDESV. The CDR3 numbers 17 residues from cysteine through phenylalanine. Only CDR3 DNA remains: 51 bases, in frame from the first base. Without any cell sorting, total RNA and DNA were extracted together from about 20-30 mg of bulk tissue using the AllPrep DNA/RNA mini kit. Roughly five patients with histopathologically diagnosed primary liver carcinoma underwent surgical resection in China between late 2015 and March 2016. At the time of sampling, the patients had chronic HBV infection and had not received any treatment. Each tumor was sampled at five spatially separated regions: the tumor centre plus the superior, inferior, left-lateral and right-lateral poles. More than 75% viable tumor cells were found by histology in every tumor sample. Fresh tumor and adjacent tissue pieces were bisected, with one half stored in RNAlater at -80 degrees C and the other half sent for histology.

The chain employs TRBV11-1 and TRBJ2-4; TRBD2 fits 13 bases in the junction. The J call may not be correct, given that the DNA end is closer to TRBJ2-1. What was sequenced was liver tumor tissue from sampling region 3. The cell subset or site label, as the study defines it: tumor region T3, left-lateral pole. The TCR sequence derives from a man in his forties or fifties with primary liver carcinoma and hepatitis B virus infection. CDR3 loop: CASSFLGTSGIKNIQFF. The nucleotide sequence is TGTGCCAGTAGCTTTCTCGGGACTAGCGGGATCAAAAACATTCAGTTCTTC.